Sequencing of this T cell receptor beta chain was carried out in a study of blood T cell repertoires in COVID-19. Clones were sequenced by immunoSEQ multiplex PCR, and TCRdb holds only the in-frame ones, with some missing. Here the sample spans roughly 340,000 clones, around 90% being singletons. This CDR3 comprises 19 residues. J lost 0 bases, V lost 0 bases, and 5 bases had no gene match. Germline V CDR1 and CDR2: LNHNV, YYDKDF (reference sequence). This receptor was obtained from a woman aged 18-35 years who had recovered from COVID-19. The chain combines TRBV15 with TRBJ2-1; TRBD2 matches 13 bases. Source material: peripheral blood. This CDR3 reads CATSRDRTSGGSSYNEQFF. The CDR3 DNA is TGTGCCACCAGCAGAGACCGGACTAGCGGGGGAAGCTCCTACAATGAGCAGTTCTTC. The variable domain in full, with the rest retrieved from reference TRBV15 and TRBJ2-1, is DAMVIQNPRYQVTQFGKPVTLSCSQTLNHNVMYWYQQKSSQAPKLLFHYYDKDFNNEADTPDNFQSRRPNTSFCFLDIRSPGLGDTAMYLCATSRDRTSGGSSYNEQFFGPGTRLTVL.